Here is one T cell receptor (beta chain) with its context. Its antigen remains undetermined. Base qualities are not at hand, and no much larger clone is one base apart. Library preparation employed the immunoSEQ multiplex PCR assay. The table comes from immuneACCESS by way of TCRdb, which keeps in-frame sequences with V and J called. Part of the clones is missing from these tables; in studies checked, under half for an unresolved V gene and the rest for unknown reasons. Counted in this sample were about 160,000 clones; around 90% of them appeared once. Together, the top ten hold around 12% of the sample. The sample is drawn from a study of control samples from healthy donors and cancer patients (dated by TCRdb to about 2020). V lost 6 bases and J lost 1 base, and the count of bases not matched to a germline gene is 6. From its cysteine to its phenylalanine, the CDR3 spans 15 amino acids. Only CDR3 DNA remains: 45 bases, in frame from the first base. Taken from the germline V gene (reference sequence), the CDR1 and CDR2 loops are MNHEY and SMNVEV.

Input material: blood. This chain is built from TRBV27 and TRBJ1-1, with 9 bases matching TRBD1. The TCR originated in a young man in good health. The sequenced DNA is TGTGCCAGCAGAGACAGGGGGAACGCGAACACTGAAGCTTTCTTT. Its protein reads: CASRDRGNANTEAFF.